This T cell receptor beta chain was identified in a study of T cell changes during pregnancy in multiple sclerosis. Clones were read by immunoSEQ multiplex PCR, and TCRdb kept only the in-frame ones, dropping some. The data show about 110,000 clones, roughly 89% seen once. Germline CDR1 and CDR2: SGHTA and FQGNSA. This CDR3 is 14 amino acids long. The V and J ends lost 5 bases and 6 bases respectively, with 13 bases between them. The sequence derives from a female donor with multiple sclerosis, enrolled in a pregnancy study. The sequenced sample was peripheral blood, obtained before pregnancy. The chain combines TRBV7-2 with TRBJ2-2; tentative D call: TRBD1 (5 bases). CDR3 coding DNA: TGTGCCAGCAGCCCCCCGGCCAGGGCCGGGGAGCTGTTTTTT. It specifies CASSPPARAGELFF.